This entry lists 22 T cell receptor beta chains sequenced from one sample in a study of spatial heterogeneity in lung cancer. Findings and caveats of the study: Counts that tracked tumor mutation counts were those of expanded intratumoral alpha and beta TCRs.

As to time point: sample taken at primary tumor resection. Their cognate antigens are unknown. Using its own MiXCR run on the 5' RACE reads, TCRdb lists one record per CDR3 protein. The sample comprises 20,000 to 30,000 distinct CDR3 sequences, 8.8% of which are singletons, and roughly 7.4% rests with the top ten. Sequences were derived from lung tumor tissue, sampled at surgery. The receptors were gathered from a male donor with early-stage non-small cell lung cancer.

Worth noting for this clonotype: A read error may explain this, as a much larger clone is one base away. This rearrangement joins TRBV7-2 to TRBJ2-7; 8 bases are a match to TRBD2. The trim removed 5 bases at V and 12 bases at J, leaving 12 bases unmatched. Germline CDR1 is SGHTA and CDR2 is FQGNSA. There are 13 residues in the CDR3. CDR3 in amino acids: CASSPGLGARRYF. The CDR3 coding sequence is TGTGCCAGCAGCCCGGGACTAGGAGCCCGGCGGTACTTC.

This clonotype was recorded at least ten times. This chain uses TRBV9 with TRBJ1-6; TRBD1 might be the D (5 bases). The CDR3 spans 14 residues. Germline CDR1 is SGDLS and CDR2 is YYNGEE. The V end lost 4 bases, the J end lost 6 bases, and 11 bases lay between the germline ends. The CDR3 DNA reads TGTGCCAGCAGCCGGGACCGTCTTAATTCACCCCTCCACTTT. Encoded protein: CASSRDRLNSPLHF.

This clonotype has at least ten counts. The V and J genes are TRBV5-1 and TRBJ2-1; D is ambiguous. Germline lookup yields CDR1 SGHRS and CDR2 YFSETQ. The CDR3 length is 15 residues. V was cut by 1 base and J by 1 base, with 9 bases left in between. DNA of the CDR3: TGCGCCAGCAGCTTGAGGACGAATTCCTACAATGAGCAGTTCTTC. Translation gives CASSLRTNSYNEQFF.

In this sample, this clonotype turned up many times. The chain is built from TRBV5-6 and TRBJ2-3; 7 bases align to TRBD1. CDR1 and CDR2 from the germline V gene are SGHDT and YYEEEE. J was trimmed by 0 bases and V by 3 bases; bases with no gene match: 4. This CDR3 contains 15 residues. CDR3 sequence reads: CASSWGTASTDTQYF. Written as DNA, the CDR3 is TGTGCCAGCAGCTGGGGGACAGCTAGCACAGATACGCAGTATTTT.

The table lists this clonotype with many counts. J is TRBJ2-1 and V is TRBV6-2 or TRBV6-3, with 9 nucleotides matching TRBD1. Germline assignment: CDR1 MNHEY and CDR2 SVGEGT. Unmatched junction bases numbered 9, after V lost 6 bases and J lost 9 bases. This CDR3 comprises 14 residues. The CDR3 DNA sequence: TGTGCCAGCAGGTCGACAGGGGGGCACGGTGAGCAGTTCTTC. Translated: CASRSTGGHGEQFF.

This clonotype was seen ten or more times. The CDR3 loop reads CASSTVPGGNQPQHF. For the CDR3, the DNA is TGTGCCAGCAGTACGGTCCCCGGGGGCAATCAGCCCCAGCATTTT. V is TRBV28 and J is TRBJ1-5; D remains ambiguous. The V end lost 5 bases, the J end lost 2 bases, and 13 bases lay between the germline ends. CDR1 is MDHEN and CDR2 is SYDVKM in the germline V gene. This CDR3 is built from 15 residues.

This clonotype was seen many times. The rearrangement links TRBV20-1 to TRBJ1-2, with D unresolved. CDR1 is DFQATT, CDR2 SNEGSKA, per germline (reference sequence). Trimming left V 0 bases short and J 0 bases short, with 8 bases between. This CDR3 is 14 amino acids long. CDR3 region: CSAREAVSNYGYTF. CDR3 DNA sequence: TGCAGTGCTAGAGAGGCGGTCTCTAACTATGGCTACACCTTC.

This clonotype was recorded many times. V is TRBV28 and J is TRBJ1-6; TRBD1 is a possible D gene (6 bases). CDR1 MDHEN and CDR2 SYDVKM come from the germline V gene. Trimming pared 6 bases from V and 10 bases from J, leaving 22 bases between. This CDR3 has 16 residues. The CDR3 coding sequence is TGTGCCAGCAGGGGAGGGGGAGAGGGTCGAAACTCACCCCTCCACTTT. Its translation is CASRGGGEGRNSPLHF.

This clonotype was found many times. The rearrangement joins TRBV7-9 to TRBJ2-5; D unresolved. The V end lost 5 bases, the J end lost 0 bases, and 7 bases lay between the germline ends. The germline CDR1 and CDR2 sequences are SEHNR and FQNEAQ (reference sequence). The CDR3 loop spans 13 amino acids. The CDR3 DNA follows: TGTGCCAGCAGCCCCCGGGACCAAGAGACCCAGTACTTC. Residues: CASSPRDQETQYF.

This clonotype was counted ten times or more. The chain joins TRBV7-2 to TRBJ2-3, with D unresolved. The CDR3 spans 11 residues. Trimming shortened V by 6 bases and J by 6 bases, and 7 bases separated the two germline ends. CDR1 SGHTA and CDR2 FQGNSA come from the germline V gene. CDR3 nucleotides: TGTGCCAGCAGAGGAGACGATACGCAGTATTTT. The encoded protein is CASRGDDTQYF.

V gene TRBV7-9 combines with J gene TRBJ2-3; 10 positions match TRBD2. The junction had 5 bases not matched to a gene; V was cut back by 1 base and J by 4 bases. The germline gives CDR1 SEHNR, CDR2 FQNEAQ (reference sequence). CDR3 size: 16 residues. The CDR3 nucleotides read TGTGCCAGCAGCTTAGGTCTAGCGGGAGCCCCAGATACGCAGTATTTT. Translated, it gives CASSLGLAGAPDTQYF.

This clonotype was recorded many times. The chain combines TRBV29-1 with TRBJ2-5, with 10 positions matching TRBD1. Germline V gene lookup returns CDR1 SQVTM and CDR2 ANQGSEA. The CDR3 has 15 residues. The trim removed 3 bases at V and 4 bases at J, leaving 8 bases unmatched. CDR3 DNA sequence: TGCAGCGTTGATCGACAGGGGGCCCTTCGAGAGACCCAGTACTTC. Its protein is CSVDRQGALRETQYF.

The CDR3 sequence is CASSPLLAGGKNIQYF. The DNA for the CDR3 is TGTGCCAGCAGTCCCCTACTAGCGGGAGGGAAAAACATTCAGTACTTC. The genes are TRBV14 and TRBJ2-4; the match to TRBD2 covers 13 bases. In germline, CDR1 is SGHDN, CDR2 FVKESK. The CDR3 loop spans 16 amino acids. The V and J ends lost 6 bases and 4 bases, in that order; junction bases with no gene match: 6. Full variable domain (remainder filled in from reference TRBV14 and TRBJ2-4): EAGVTQFPSHSVIEKGQTVTLRCDPISGHDNLYWYRRVMGKEIKFLLHFVKESKQDESGMPNNRFLAERTGGTYSTLKVQPAELEDSGVYFCASSPLLAGGKNIQYFGAGTRLSVL.

This clonotype was found many times. The chain combines TRBV4-3 with TRBJ1-4; D may be TRBD1 (5 bases). The V gene's germline CDR1 is LGHNA and CDR2 YSLEER. V lost 1 base to trimming and J lost 3 bases, with 6 bases between them. The CDR3 is made up of 14 amino acids. The CDR3 DNA reads as TGCGCCAGCAGCCAAGGAGGGGCTAATGAAAAACTGTTTTTT. Protein: CASSQGGANEKLFF.

This clonotype was seen repeatedly, ten times or more. CDR3 sequence reads: CASSPRRDSGNTIYF. The CDR3 nucleotides read TGCGCCAGCAGCCCCCGGCGGGACTCTGGAAACACCATATATTTT. The rearrangement joins TRBV5-1 to TRBJ1-3; no definite D call. The V and J ends lost 4 bases and 0 bases respectively, with 11 bases between them. CDR3 length equals 15 residues. Germline CDR1 and CDR2: SGHRS and YFSETQ.

This clonotype came up a few times. This chain joins TRBV7-7 and TRBJ2-1; TRBD2 aligns across 9 bases. J was trimmed by 4 bases and V by 1 base; bases with no gene match: 2. Looked up from germline, CDR1 is SSHAT and CDR2 is FNYEAQ (reference sequence). The CDR3 runs 15 residues. CDR3 in amino acids: CASSLGTSEYNEQFF. As DNA, the CDR3 is TGTGCCAGCAGCTTAGGGACTAGCGAATACAATGAGCAGTTCTTC.

This clonotype came up many times. J is TRBJ2-7 and V is TRBV2; the D is unclear. Trimming stripped 4 bases from V and 2 bases from J, with 6 bases between. Per the germline V gene, CDR1 is SNHLY and CDR2 is FYNNEI. The CDR3 runs 12 residues. As DNA, the CDR3 is TGTGCCAGCAGTGCCCCCCCCTACGAGCAGTACTTC. Residues: CASSAPPYEQYF.

A remark on this clonotype: This may come from a read error, since a much larger clone is one base off. No conserved phenylalanine or tryptophan is present at the end of the CDR3, so a read error is the likely explanation. The V call is TRBV20-1, the J call TRBJ2-7, with D possibly matching TRBD2 (6 bases). With 8 bases removed from V and 2 bases from J, the gap between germline ends came to 10 bases. The germline V gene encodes CDR1 DFQATT and CDR2 SNEGSKA (reference sequence). The CDR3 length is 11 residues. The CDR3: CSSPGAYEQYY. CDR3 DNA: TGCAGTTCACCGGGAGCCTACGAGCAGTACTAC.

This clonotype appeared a few times. CDR3 in amino acids: CASSSRLAETDTQYF. The CDR3 region has the DNA TGTGCCAGCAGCTCCCGACTAGCGGAAACAGATACGCAGTATTTT. The rearrangement uses TRBV7-2 and TRBJ2-3, with 9 bases matching TRBD2. J was trimmed by 3 bases and V by 4 bases; bases with no gene match: 5. Per the germline V gene, CDR1 is SGHTA and CDR2 is FQGNSA. The CDR3 runs 15 residues.

The table lists this clonotype with many counts. The chain has TRBV29-1 and TRBJ2-5, with TRBD2 matching 7 bases. J lost 1 base, V lost 7 bases, and 6 bases had no gene match. CDR1 and CDR2 (germline): SQVTM, ANQGSEA. CDR3 length: 13 amino acids. In nucleotides, the CDR3 is TGCAGCGCCATTGGCGGGGGCCAAGAGACCCAGTACTTC. Translation gives CSAIGGGQETQYF.

Many counts were recorded for this clonotype. V is TRBV12-3 or TRBV12-4 and J is TRBJ2-5, with 14 bases aligning to TRBD2. The CDR3 has 15 amino acids. V lost 3 bases and J lost 5; bases outside the gene matches: 2. CDR3 amino acids: CASSLTSGGAETQYF. The CDR3 nucleotides read TGTGCCAGCAGTTTGACTAGCGGGGGGGCTGAGACCCAGTACTTC.

This chain uses TRBV7-3 with TRBJ2-7; tentative D call: TRBD2 (6 bases). Trimming removed 6 bases at V and 7 bases at J, with 19 bases between. Germline CDR1 SGHTA, CDR2 FQGTGA. The CDR3 runs 14 residues. The CDR3, as DNA: TGTGCCAGCAGATCTCGAGCGGGCGTGGGGGAGCAGTACTTC. It codes for CASRSRAGVGEQYF.